These 15 T cell receptor beta chains were sequenced from one sample in a study of early T cells in non-severe SARS-CoV-2 infection. TCRdb fed the 5' RACE reads into MiXCR, producing one record per CDR3 protein. The table shows approximately 22,000 distinct CDR3 sequences, with about 4.3% occurring only once. Sequenced input: whole blood. These receptors were obtained from an adult who was a healthcare worker with PCR-confirmed SARS-CoV-2 infection or an uninfected control (not recorded which).

The gene calls are TRBV29-1 and TRBJ2-5; D is possibly TRBD2 (6 bases). CDR3 length equals 12 residues. V lost 1 base, J lost 5 bases, and 8 bases lay in between. CDR1 is SQVTM and CDR2 is ANQGSEA in the germline V gene. CDR3 nucleotides: TGCAGCGTTGAAGCAGGGAGGGAGACCCAGTACTTC. Its protein product is CSVEAGRETQYF.

This clonotype was seen more than once but under ten times. J is TRBJ2-7 and V is TRBV7-3; possible D gene TRBD1, 5 bases. This CDR3 spans 14 amino acids. Looked up from germline, CDR1 is SGHTA and CDR2 is FQGTGA. V was pared by 4 bases and J by 0 bases, with 10 bases between. CDR3 sequence reads: CASSYRTTSYEQYF. CDR3 coding DNA: TGTGCCAGCAGCTATCGGACAACCTCCTACGAGCAGTACTTC. Using reference TRBV7-3 and TRBJ2-7 for the parts outside the CDR3, the full variable domain is GAGVSQTPSNKVTEKGKYVELRCDPISGHTALYWYRQSLGQGPEFLIYFQGTGAADDSGLPNDRFFAVRPEGSVSTLKIQRTERGDSAVYLCASSYRTTSYEQYFGPGTRLTVT.

The table lists this clonotype with many counts. The chain combines TRBV12-5 with TRBJ2-3; 7 bases are a match to TRBD1. Germline CDR1 and CDR2: LGHNT and FRNRAP. CDR3 length: 15 residues. J was trimmed by 4 bases and V by 6 bases; bases with no gene match: 10. The CDR3 is CASGLGTVGADTQYF. In DNA, the CDR3 is TGTGCTAGTGGCTTAGGGACAGTCGGTGCAGATACGCAGTATTTT.

At least ten counts were recorded for this clonotype. This CDR3 is CASTTPPPRDYGYTF. CDR3 DNA sequence: TGTGCCAGTACCACCCCTCCCCCCCGGGACTATGGCTACACCTTC. The V call is TRBV19, the J call TRBJ1-2; D gene uncertain. In germline, CDR1 is LNHDA, CDR2 SQIVND (reference sequence). The length of the CDR3 is 15 residues. V dropped 7 bases and J dropped 3 bases, with 18 bases sitting between them.

In this sample, this clonotype turned up many times. The chain carries TRBV7-8 and TRBJ2-7; tentative D call: TRBD2 (5 bases). Germline CDR1 and CDR2: SGHVS and FQNEAQ. This CDR3 has 13 amino acids. Trimming pared 3 bases from V and 3 bases from J, leaving 9 bases between. The CDR3 coding sequence is TGTGCCAGCAGCTTTGAGGGAAACTACGAGCAGTACTTC. Translating it yields CASSFEGNYEQYF.

This clonotype was counted ten times or more. The V and J genes are TRBV4-2 and TRBJ2-1; 14 nucleotides match TRBD2. Germline CDR1 LGHNA, CDR2 YNFKEQ. The CDR3 contains 15 residues. V lost 1 base to trimming and J lost 7 bases; unmatched junction nucleotides: 0. The CDR3 spells CASSQGTSGGNEQFF. The DNA of the CDR3 is TGTGCCAGCAGCCAAGGGACTAGCGGGGGGAATGAGCAGTTCTTC.

This clonotype came up many times. The rearrangement uses TRBV9 and TRBJ1-1; a weak D match, TRBD1 (5 bases). Trimming cost V 0 bases and J 0 bases, with 15 bases left between them. Looked up from germline, CDR1 is SGDLS and CDR2 is YYNGEE. CDR3 length: 17 residues. CDR3 DNA sequence: TGTGCCAGCAGCGTAGGAGGTGGGGGACGGATGAACACTGAAGCTTTCTTT. Encoded protein: CASSVGGGGRMNTEAFF.

This sequence joins TRBV27 and TRBJ1-1; D unclear. This CDR3 is 14 amino acids long. V was cut by 6 bases and J by 1 base, with 12 bases left in between. Germline V lookup: CDR1 MNHEY, CDR2 SMNVEV (reference sequence). The CDR3 DNA reads TGTGCCAGCAGGGCGCAGGTTCAGAACACTGAAGCTTTCTTT. Protein: CASRAQVQNTEAFF.

This clonotype was found a few times. The chain has TRBV3-1 and TRBJ2-3; no clear D gene. This CDR3 has 14 amino acids. Germline CDR1 reads LGHDT; CDR2 reads YNNKEL (reference sequence). Trimming removed 3 bases at V and 5 bases at J, with 12 bases between. CDR3: CASSHSGVRDTQYF. Here the CDR3 DNA reads TGTGCCAGCAGCCACAGTGGGGTGAGAGATACGCAGTATTTT.

This clonotype was seen ten or more times. V gene TRBV18 combines with J gene TRBJ2-7; D is perhaps TRBD2 (7 bases). Germline values: CDR1 KGHSH, CDR2 LQKENI. Trimming shortened V by 5 bases and J by 0 bases, and 14 bases separated the two germline ends. The CDR3 totals 15 residues. The CDR3 reads CASSGAGASSYEQYF. In DNA, the CDR3 is TGTGCCAGCTCAGGTGCGGGGGCTAGCTCCTACGAGCAGTACTTC.

This clonotype is termed medium-sized. The V and J genes are TRBV5-1 and TRBJ1-6, with TRBD1 identical over 9 bases. The CDR3 runs to 18 residues. The V gene's germline CDR1 is SGHRS and CDR2 YFSETQ. Germline trimming cut 0 bases from V and 6 bases from J; bases unmatched to any gene: 10. CDR3 region: CASSLGAQGASPNSPLHF. In nucleotides, the CDR3 is TGCGCCAGCAGCTTGGGAGCACAGGGGGCGTCCCCTAATTCACCCCTCCACTTT.

V usage is TRBV7-9 and J usage is TRBJ2-7; the D is unclear. V dropped 2 bases and J dropped 6 bases, with 8 bases sitting between them. Germline V gene data show CDR1 as SEHNR and CDR2 as FQNEAQ (reference sequence). The CDR3 totals 12 residues. CDR3: CASSLKGIEQYF. DNA of the CDR3: TGTGCCAGCAGCTTAAAAGGGATCGAGCAGTACTTC.

The gene calls are TRBV27 and TRBJ2-2; D is ambiguous. CDR3 length equals 11 residues. Per germline, CDR1 MNHEY and CDR2 SMNVEV (reference sequence). V was pared by 6 bases and J by 5 bases, with 4 bases between. The CDR3 DNA sequence: TGTGCCAGCAGCCTAACCGGGGAGCTGTTTTTT. It specifies CASSLTGELFF.

Many counts were recorded for this clonotype. CDR3 nucleotide sequence: TGCAGCGAGGATAGGGGGCGTACAGATACGCAGTATTTT. This translates into CSEDRGRTDTQYF. This chain uses TRBV29-1 with TRBJ2-3; 7 bases are shared with TRBD1. The CDR3 length is 13 residues. V lost 7 bases and J lost 3; bases outside the gene matches: 7. Germline V gene data show CDR1 as SQVTM and CDR2 as ANQGSEA.

This clonotype was detected only a few times. This chain links TRBV6-2 or TRBV6-3 with TRBJ1-5; 10 bases match TRBD1. V trimming: 2 bases; J trimming: 4 bases; junction bases outside the gene matches: 11. The germline V gene has CDR1 MNHEY and CDR2 SVGEGT. The CDR3 length is 18 residues. For the CDR3, the DNA is TGTGCCAGCAGTTACGAGGTTGACAGGGGGCTGGATAATCAGCCCCAGCATTTT. It specifies CASSYEVDRGLDNQPQHF.